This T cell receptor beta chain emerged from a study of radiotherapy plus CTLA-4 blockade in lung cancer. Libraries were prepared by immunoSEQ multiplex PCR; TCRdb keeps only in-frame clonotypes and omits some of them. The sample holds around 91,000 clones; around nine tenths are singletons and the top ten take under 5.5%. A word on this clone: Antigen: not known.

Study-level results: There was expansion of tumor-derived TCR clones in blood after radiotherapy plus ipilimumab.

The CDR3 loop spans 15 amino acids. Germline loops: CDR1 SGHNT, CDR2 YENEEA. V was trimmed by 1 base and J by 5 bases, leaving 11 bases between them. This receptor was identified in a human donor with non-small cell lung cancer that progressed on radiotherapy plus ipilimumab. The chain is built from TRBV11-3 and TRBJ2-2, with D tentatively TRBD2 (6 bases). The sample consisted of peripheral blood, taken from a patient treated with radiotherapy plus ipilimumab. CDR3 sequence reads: CASSLAGEGTGELFF. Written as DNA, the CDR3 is TGTGCCAGCAGCTTAGCGGGAGAGGGAACCGGGGAGCTGTTTTTT.